Below are 8 T cell receptor beta chains sequenced from a single sample in a study of glioma-infiltrating T cells after dendritic cell vaccination. TCRdb keeps only in-frame clones here, not all; method: immunoSEQ multiplex PCR. The sample has around 62,000 clones, more than 75% seen once. The sequenced sample was blood, obtained before dendritic cell vaccination. The receptors originated from a human donor with glioblastoma.

J is TRBJ2-2 and V is TRBV5-1, with a tentative D call TRBD1 (5 bases). Per the germline V gene, CDR1 is SGHRS and CDR2 is YFSETQ. The V end was cut by 0 bases, the J end by 7 bases, with 7 bases between. This CDR3 contains 13 residues. CDR3 sequence reads: CASSLGQGGELFF. DNA of the CDR3: TGCGCCAGCAGCTTGGGCCAGGGCGGGGAGCTGTTTTTT.

V and J are TRBV11-1 and TRBJ1-1, with a tentative D call TRBD1 (5 bases). The V gene's germline CDR1 is SGHAT and CDR2 FQDESV (reference sequence). CDR3 size: 15 residues. V dropped 0 bases and J dropped 5 bases, with 13 bases sitting between them. CDR3 sequence: CASSLARARRTEAFF. DNA of the CDR3: TGTGCCAGCAGCTTAGCCAGGGCCAGAAGGACTGAAGCTTTCTTT. Together with reference TRBV11-1 and TRBJ1-1, the CDR3 gives the full variable domain: EAEVAQSPRYKITEKSQAVAFWCDPISGHATLYWYRQILGQGPELLVQFQDESVVDDSQLPKDRFSAERLKGVDSTLKIQPAELGDSAMYLCASSLARARRTEAFFGQGTRLTVV.

This clone was observed a few times. CDR3 coding DNA: TGTGCCAGACAGGGGCGGTTCACTGAAGCTTTCTTT. Translation gives CARQGRFTEAFF. This rearrangement joins TRBV9 to TRBJ1-1, with TRBD1 matching 7 bases. The CDR3 spans 12 residues. CDR1 is SGDLS and CDR2 is YYNGEE in the germline V gene. Trimming cost V 8 bases and J 4 bases; bases outside gene matches: 5.

This chain connects TRBV20-1 to TRBJ2-3; D remains ambiguous. The CDR3 length is 11 residues. Germline loops: CDR1 DFQATT, CDR2 SNEGSKA (reference sequence). Trimming took off 1 base at V and 5 bases at J, with 4 bases between the two ends. CDR3 sequence: CSARALDTQYF. In nucleotides, the CDR3 is TGCAGTGCTAGAGCCTTAGATACGCAGTATTTT.

V gene TRBV6-5 combines with J gene TRBJ2-2; D not resolved. V was trimmed by 0 bases and J by 0 bases, leaving 8 bases between them. Germline V CDR1 and CDR2: MNHEY, SVGAGI. There are 16 residues in the CDR3. CDR3 in amino acids: CASSYSKPPNTGELFF. DNA of the CDR3: TGTGCCAGCAGTTACTCGAAGCCCCCGAACACCGGGGAGCTGTTTTTT.

The rearrangement joins TRBV19 to TRBJ2-7, with D tentatively TRBD1 (5 bases). Trimming removed 1 base at V and 6 bases at J, with 10 bases between. This CDR3 spans 13 amino acids. Germline V gene lookup returns CDR1 LNHDA and CDR2 SQIVND (reference sequence). The CDR3 DNA follows: TGTGCCAGTAGTATAGCAAGCCAGGGCGAGCAGTACTTC. Translation gives CASSIASQGEQYF. The variable domain in full, with the rest retrieved from reference TRBV19 and TRBJ2-7, is DGGITQSPKYLFRKEGQNVTLSCEQNLNHDAMYWYRQDPGQGLRLIYYSQIVNDFQKGDIAEGYSVSREKKESFPLTVTSAQKNPTAFYLCASSIASQGEQYFGPGTRLTVT.

This clone showed up just once. The V and J genes are TRBV11-2 and TRBJ2-1; D perhaps matches TRBD2 (6 bases). Germline loops: CDR1 SGHAT, CDR2 FQNNGV. The V end was cut by 1 base, the J end by 3 bases, with 13 bases between. There are 16 residues in the CDR3. CDR3 bases: TGTGCCAGCAGCTTAGCGGGGCTAGCGTTCTACAATGAGCAGTTCTTC. This gives the protein CASSLAGLAFYNEQFF.

The chain couples TRBV25-1 to TRBJ2-1; TRBD1 might be the D (6 bases). The germline V and J ends were trimmed by 2 bases and 8 bases, with 7 bases remaining between them. Per germline, CDR1 MGHDK and CDR2 SYGVNS. This CDR3 has 12 residues. Here the CDR3 DNA reads TGTGCCAGCAGTGAAACAGGGCATGAGCAGTTCTTC. Its translation is CASSETGHEQFF.